This T cell receptor (beta chain) stems from a study of T cell responses to AZD1222 COVID-19 vaccine (dated by TCRdb to the early 2020s). Background for the entire study: Because spike-specific TCR depth and breadth did not differ between the two schedules, AZD1222 recipients who got a second dose at roughly 4 weeks were pooled with those who got a second dose at roughly 12 weeks. A total of more than 230 trial participants underwent TCR sequencing, of whom nearly 210 received two doses of AZD1222 and around 25 received two doses of the MenACWY control vaccine. Trial participants were enrolled into age subgroups of 18-55, 56-69 and 70-plus years, which contained about 150, 27 and 61 TCR-sequenced participants, respectively. What the work shows at the level of the full study, not this receptor alone: Epitopes outside the regions mutated in the B.1.351 and B.1.1.7 variants were reportedly recognized by nearly half of the unique spike-specific TCRs. After two AZD1222 doses, both the breadth and the depth of spike-specific TCRs were significantly higher than at day 0 and than in MenACWY recipients. Participants were mostly white British, with more females than males. The authors suggested clonal diversity may have been underestimated. In the small 56-69-year group, the increase in depth fell short of significance, most likely because of low power. The vaccine-associated CD4 TCRs covered the entire spike protein, and the dominant responses fell in regions 160-218 and 743-854. Because no day 14 peak-response samples were available, repertoires were characterized only after the peak T cell response. Conclusions about previously exposed vaccinees are limited because only six or seven AZD1222 recipients were SARS-CoV-2 seropositive at baseline.

The CDR3 regions of human TCRbeta chains were analyzed by immunosequencing. In the authors' own workflow: Repertoire TCRs were checked for matches against a reference library of SARS-CoV-2-specific TCRs that had been generated using the MIRA antigen-specificity platform. Breadth meant the fraction of unique TCRs that were SARS-CoV-2-associated, whereas depth meant the fraction of total T cells that were SARS-CoV-2-associated. Using the MIRA data, each spike-specific TCR was assigned both to the spike region to which the TCR was reactive and to a CD4 or CD8 class. Log10-transformed breadth and depth values were compared by one-way ANOVA with Sidak's multiple comparisons tests. Sourced from immuneACCESS, this table was stored by TCRdb with only in-frame sequences that have V and J called. A share of the clones is absent; for the studies checked, an unresolved V gene accounts for under half, and the remainder has no known explanation. Clone size and the V and J calls come from that table; the DNA yielded D and trimming. The sample profile shows about 120,000 clones; approximately 85% of them were found once. Of the sample, less than 10% is held by the ten largest clones.

A note on this clone: Its binding antigen is unknown. It has no much larger one-base neighbor in the sample; base qualities were not kept.

The time point label on this specimen signifies: baseline before first vaccination. Samples from vaccinated people were obtained from the UK trials COV001 and COV002, which included a single-blind randomized controlled phase 2/3 trial of AZD1222 (ChAdOx1 nCoV-19) in healthy adults. For TCRbeta chain sequencing, PBMC samples from trial participants were taken at day 0 and at day 28 after the second dose. Sequences MNHEY (CDR1) and SVGEGT (CDR2) are obtained from the germline V gene. Here V drops 4 bases and J drops 3 bases, and the junction holds 6 bases not matched to any gene. The CDR3 has 14 amino acids, counting the end cysteine and phenylalanine. The kept DNA is CDR3 alone, 42 bases in frame from the first base.

The sequence is built from TRBV6-2 or TRBV6-3 and TRBJ2-7; a stretch of 7 junction bases matches TRBD2. The sequenced sample was peripheral blood, obtained on day 0 of AZD1222 vaccination. This receptor was obtained from an adult in good health. The sequenced DNA is TGTGCCAGCAGTTCTGGACTAGGGCGCTACGAGCAGTACTTC. This gives the protein CASSSGLGRYEQYF.